This T cell receptor beta chain was identified during a study of technical replicates of blood from a few donors. Here immunoSEQ multiplex PCR was the method, and the copy in TCRdb shows in-frame clones only, minus some. The sample carries 84,000 or so clones, about 93% recorded once. The receptor was isolated from a human donor in good health. Sequenced sample: T cells isolated from PBMCs.

The DNA for the CDR3 is TGTGCCAGCAGCCAAGAAGGGGGCCAAGCGGGAGTCAGGGACGAGCAGTACTTC. It is translated as CASSQEGGQAGVRDEQYF. V gene TRBV4-2 combines with J gene TRBJ2-7; D is perhaps TRBD2 (8 bases). Trimming pared 0 bases from V and 5 bases from J, leaving 23 bases between. CDR1 is LGHNA and CDR2 is YNFKEQ in the germline V gene. The CDR3 is 18 residues long.